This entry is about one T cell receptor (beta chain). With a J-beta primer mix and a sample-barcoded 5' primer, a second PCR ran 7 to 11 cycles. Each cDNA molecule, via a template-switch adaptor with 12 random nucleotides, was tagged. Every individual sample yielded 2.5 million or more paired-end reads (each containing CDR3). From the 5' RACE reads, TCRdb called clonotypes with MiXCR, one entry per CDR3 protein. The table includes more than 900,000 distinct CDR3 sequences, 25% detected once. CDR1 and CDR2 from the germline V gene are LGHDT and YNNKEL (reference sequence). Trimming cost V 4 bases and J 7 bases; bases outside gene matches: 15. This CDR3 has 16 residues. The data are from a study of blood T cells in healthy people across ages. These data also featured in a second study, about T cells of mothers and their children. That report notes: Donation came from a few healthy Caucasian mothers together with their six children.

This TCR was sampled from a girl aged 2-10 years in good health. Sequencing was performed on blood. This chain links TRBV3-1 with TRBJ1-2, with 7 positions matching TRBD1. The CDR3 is CASSLIVQGVRGGYTF. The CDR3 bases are TGTGCCAGCAGCCTAATAGTCCAGGGGGTAAGAGGTGGCTACACCTTC. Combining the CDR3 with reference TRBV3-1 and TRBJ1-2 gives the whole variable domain DTAVSQTPKYLVTQMGNDKSIKCEQNLGHDTMYWYKQDSKKFLKIMFSYNNKELIINETVPNRFSPKSPDKAHLNLHINSLELGDSAVYFCASSLIVQGVRGGYTFGSGTRLTVV.